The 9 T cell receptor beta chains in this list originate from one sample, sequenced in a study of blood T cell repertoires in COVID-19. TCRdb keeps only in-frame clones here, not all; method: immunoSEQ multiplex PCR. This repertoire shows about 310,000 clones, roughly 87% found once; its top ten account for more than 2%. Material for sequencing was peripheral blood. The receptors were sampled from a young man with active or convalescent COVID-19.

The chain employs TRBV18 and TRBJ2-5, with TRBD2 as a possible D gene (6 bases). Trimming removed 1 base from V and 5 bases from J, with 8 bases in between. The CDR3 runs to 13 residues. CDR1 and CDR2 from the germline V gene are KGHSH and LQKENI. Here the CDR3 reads CASSPRSGETQYF. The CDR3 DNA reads TGTGCCAGCTCACCACGAAGCGGGGAGACCCAGTACTTC. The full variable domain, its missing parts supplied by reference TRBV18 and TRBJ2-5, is NAGVMQNPRHLVRRRGQEARLRCSPMKGHSHVYWYRQLPEEGLKFMVYLQKENIIDESGMPKERFSAEFPKEGPSILRIQQVVRGDSAAYFCASSPRSGETQYFGPGTRLLVL.

CDR3 residues: CASSQGPTGRVGQPQHF. As DNA, the CDR3 is TGCGCCAGCAGCCAAGGCCCGACAGGGCGAGTGGGTCAGCCCCAGCATTTT. The chain links TRBV4-1 to TRBJ1-5; 7 bases agree with TRBD1. Looked up from germline, CDR1 is MGHRA and CDR2 is YSYEKL. The CDR3 sequence is 17 residues long. The ends lost 1 base at V and 6 bases at J; junction bases unmatched: 12.

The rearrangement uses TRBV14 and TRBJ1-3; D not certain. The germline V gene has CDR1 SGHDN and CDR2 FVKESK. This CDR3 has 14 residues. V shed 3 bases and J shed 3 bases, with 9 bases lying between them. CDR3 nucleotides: TGTGCCAGCAGCCACGCAGATTTTGGAAACACCATATATTTT. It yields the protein CASSHADFGNTIYF.

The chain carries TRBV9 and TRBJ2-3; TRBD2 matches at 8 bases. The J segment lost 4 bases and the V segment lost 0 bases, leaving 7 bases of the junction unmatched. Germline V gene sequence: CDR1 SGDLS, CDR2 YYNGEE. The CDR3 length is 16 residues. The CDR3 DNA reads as TGTGCCAGCAGCGTAGAAGGTAGCGGGATTTCAGATACGCAGTATTTT. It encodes CASSVEGSGISDTQYF.

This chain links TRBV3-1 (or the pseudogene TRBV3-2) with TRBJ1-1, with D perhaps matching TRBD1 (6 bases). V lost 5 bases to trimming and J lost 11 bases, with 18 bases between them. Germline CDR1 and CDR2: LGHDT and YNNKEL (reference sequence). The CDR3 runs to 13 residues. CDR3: CASSSRGGARAFF. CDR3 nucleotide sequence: TGTGCCAGCAGCTCCCGCGGGGGCGCGAGGGCTTTCTTT.

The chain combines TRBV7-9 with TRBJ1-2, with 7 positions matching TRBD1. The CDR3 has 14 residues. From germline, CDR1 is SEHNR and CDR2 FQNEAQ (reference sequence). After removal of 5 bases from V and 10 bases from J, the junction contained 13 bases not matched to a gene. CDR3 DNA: TGTGCCAGCAGCCGAAGCCTGACAGGGATGACCTACACCTTC. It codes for CASSRSLTGMTYTF.

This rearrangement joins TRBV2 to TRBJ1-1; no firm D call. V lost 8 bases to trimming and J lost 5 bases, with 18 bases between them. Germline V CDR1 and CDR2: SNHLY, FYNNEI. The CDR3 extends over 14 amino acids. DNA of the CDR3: TGTGCCAGCCAACAATTCGGGGTAAGGACTGAAGCTTTCTTT. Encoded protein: CASQQFGVRTEAFF.

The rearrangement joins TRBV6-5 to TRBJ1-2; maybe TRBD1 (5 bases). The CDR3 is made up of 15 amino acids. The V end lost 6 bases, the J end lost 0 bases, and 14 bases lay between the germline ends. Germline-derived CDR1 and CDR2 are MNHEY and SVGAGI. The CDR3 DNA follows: TGTGCCAGCAGGTATCGGACACAAGCTAACTATGGCTACACCTTC. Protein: CASRYRTQANYGYTF.

This CDR3 reads CASSEYNFVRNTGELFF. The CDR3, as DNA: TGTGCCAGCAGTGAATATAATTTCGTTCGTAACACCGGGGAGCTGTTTTTT. This sequence joins TRBV2 and TRBJ2-2, with D unclear. V lost 2 bases and J 2 bases, leaving 15 bases between the germline ends. Germline CDR1 SNHLY, CDR2 FYNNEI. The CDR3 is 17 residues long.